The 4 T cell receptor beta chains below were found in one sample sequenced in a study of blood T cell repertoires in COVID-19. Profiled with immunoSEQ multiplex PCR; TCRdb holds only in-frame clones, not every one. Of over 150,000 clones in the sample, roughly 90% were seen once. The sequencing input was peripheral blood. The receptors come from a man aged 50-59 years with acute or convalescent COVID-19.

The gene calls are TRBV9 and TRBJ2-5; possibly TRBD2 for D (5 bases). V was trimmed by 0 bases and J by 5 bases, leaving 14 bases between them. Germline CDR1 SGDLS, CDR2 YYNGEE. This CDR3 contains 15 residues. CDR3 protein: CASSVATAPSETQYF. CDR3 coding DNA: TGTGCCAGCAGCGTAGCTACAGCGCCTAGCGAGACCCAGTACTTC. The complete variable domain, with remaining parts taken from reference TRBV9 and TRBJ2-5, reads DSGVTQTPKHLITATGQRVTLRCSPRSGDLSVYWYQQSLDQGLQFLIQYYNGEERAKGNILERFSAQQFPDLHSELNLSSLELGDSALYFCASSVATAPSETQYFGPGTRLLVL.

This chain uses TRBV24-1 with TRBJ2-7; D perhaps matches TRBD1 (5 bases). Germline loops: CDR1 KGHDR, CDR2 SFDVKD. The ends were cut back, 3 bases at V and 5 bases at J, with 13 bases in the middle. The CDR3 totals 14 residues. The CDR3 region is CATSDPSKGDEQYF. CDR3 nucleotides: TGTGCCACCAGTGATCCCTCGAAAGGGGACGAGCAGTACTTC.

This clone was observed once. The CDR3 nucleotides are TGTGCCAGCGGGGGGGCAGCCAGGAACAATGAGCAGTTCTTC. This codes for CASGGAARNNEQFF. The chain carries TRBV19 and TRBJ2-1; 8 bases are a match to TRBD2. Unmatched junction bases numbered 9, after V lost 9 bases and J lost 5 bases. CDR1 is LNHDA and CDR2 is SQIVND in the germline V gene (reference sequence). CDR3 length equals 14 residues. Together with reference TRBV19 and TRBJ2-1, the CDR3 gives the full variable domain: DGGITQSPKYLFRKEGQNVTLSCEQNLNHDAMYWYRQDPGQGLRLIYYSQIVNDFQKGDIAEGYSVSREKKESFPLTVTSAQKNPTAFYLCASGGAARNNEQFFGPGTRLTVL.

This clone has just one count. This chain joins TRBV20-1 and TRBJ1-1; possible D gene TRBD1, 6 bases. The CDR3 is made up of 11 amino acids. CDR1 and CDR2 from the germline V gene are DFQATT and SNEGSKA (reference sequence). CDR3 nucleotide sequence: TGCAGAGGACAGAGGAACACTGAAGCTTTCTTT. Amino acid sequence: CRGQRNTEAFF.